Following are 18 T cell receptor beta chains from one sample sequenced in a study of CD8 T cells in cerebrospinal fluid in Alzheimer's disease. Reanalyzing the 10x single-cell sequencing reads, TCRdb keeps one entry per CDR3 protein, without DNA. The sample table includes 1,000 to 1,500 distinct CDR3 sequences. Sequencing was performed on cerebrospinal fluid. These receptors were collected from a human donor in good health.

This clonotype is identified as medium-sized (0.01 to 0.1%) from frequency. The V call is TRBV6-1, the J call TRBJ2-4. The CDR3 sequence is 14 residues long. Germline V gene sequence: CDR1 MNHNS, CDR2 SASEGT. CDR3 sequence reads: CASREDPAKNIQYF.

Frequency places this clonotype as medium-sized (0.01 to 0.1%). This chain's CDR3 is CASSPELAGEETQYF. The V and J genes are TRBV5-6 and TRBJ2-5; with no DNA, the TCRdb D assignment of TRBD2 cannot be verified. Germline CDR1 reads SGHDT; CDR2 reads YYEEEE. The CDR3 is 15 amino acids. Supplemented by reference TRBV5-6 and TRBJ2-5, the full variable domain reads DAGVTQSPTHLIKTRGQQVTLRCSPKSGHDTVSWYQQALGQGPQFIFQYYEEEERQRGNFPDRFSGHQFPNYSSELNVNALLLGDSALYLCASSPELAGEETQYFGPGTRLLVL.

Measured by frequency, this clonotype is medium-sized (0.01 to 0.1%). This chain uses TRBV5-1 with TRBJ2-5. Germline V gene data show CDR1 as SGHRS and CDR2 as YFSETQ. There are 14 residues in the CDR3. The CDR3 reads CASSLENPQETQYF.

This sequence joins TRBV5-4 and TRBJ1-1; checking the TCRdb D call of TRBD1 is not possible without DNA. Germline V gene lookup returns CDR1 SGHNT and CDR2 YYREEE (reference sequence). The CDR3 covers 16 residues. CDR3 amino acids: CASSLWTGGLNTEAFF.

This clonotype counts as medium-sized (0.01 to 0.1%) by frequency. The chain links TRBV5-1 to TRBJ2-7; TCRdb's D call, TRBD2, is unchecked because there is no DNA. The CDR3 is 16 residues long. The germline V gene has CDR1 SGHRS and CDR2 YFSETQ. The CDR3 loop reads CASSLGGLADSYEQYF.

The chain is built from TRBV19 and TRBJ1-2; TCRdb's D call of TRBD1 is untestable without DNA. The CDR3 has 16 amino acids. CDR1 is LNHDA, CDR2 SQIVND, per germline (reference sequence). The CDR3 sequence: CASRPGQGDSNYGYTF. Drawing the rest from reference TRBV19 and TRBJ1-2, the complete variable domain is DGGITQSPKYLFRKEGQNVTLSCEQNLNHDAMYWYRQDPGQGLRLIYYSQIVNDFQKGDIAEGYSVSREKKESFPLTVTSAQKNPTAFYLCASRPGQGDSNYGYTFGSGTRLTVV.

Measured by frequency, this clonotype is medium-sized (0.01 to 0.1%). The chain combines TRBV6-5 with TRBJ1-6; checking the TCRdb D call of TRBD1 is not possible without DNA. In germline, CDR1 is MNHEY, CDR2 SVGAGI. This CDR3 is built from 13 residues. CDR3 sequence reads: CASGRQGDSPLHF.

This clonotype is deemed large by its frequency. This chain uses TRBV11-2 with TRBJ2-1; the TCRdb D gene call, TRBD1, has no DNA to confirm it. CDR1 SGHAT and CDR2 FQNNGV come from the germline V gene. The CDR3 is 20 amino acids. The CDR3 loop is CASSSTRRIDRDTVYNEQFF.

In terms of frequency, this clonotype is hyperexpanded. The chain carries TRBV7-9 and TRBJ1-1; TCRdb gives TRBD1 as the D gene, but with no DNA this cannot be confirmed. The germline V gene encodes CDR1 SEHNR and CDR2 FQNEAQ (reference sequence). The CDR3 has 15 amino acids. The CDR3 spells CASSHNRDVNTEAFF.

This clonotype ranks as medium-sized in terms of frequency. This rearrangement joins TRBV7-9 to TRBJ2-3; the D call from TCRdb, TRBD1, cannot be confirmed without DNA. Looked up from germline, CDR1 is SEHNR and CDR2 is FQNEAQ (reference sequence). The CDR3 extends over 14 amino acids. This CDR3 reads CASMMGQGADTQYF.

This clonotype is medium-sized by frequency. The chain carries TRBV20-1 and TRBJ2-7; as DNA is missing, the TRBD2 call by TCRdb cannot be tested. Germline CDR1 is DFQATT and CDR2 is SNEGSKA (reference sequence). This CDR3 has 13 residues. The CDR3 loop reads CSAVLAEPYEQYF.

By frequency, this clonotype registers medium-sized (0.01 to 0.1%). The chain combines TRBV30 with TRBJ2-7; TCRdb picks TRBD1, but there is no DNA to check that call. Germline V gene lookup returns CDR1 GTSNPN and CDR2 SVGIG (reference sequence). The CDR3 consists of 12 residues. CDR3 in amino acids: CAWSAQGTEQYF.

Measured by frequency, this clonotype is medium-sized. The chain has TRBV6-1 and TRBJ2-3. Germline CDR1 reads MNHNS; CDR2 reads SASEGT. The length of the CDR3 is 12 residues. The chain's CDR3 is CASRVGTDTQYF.

This clonotype is deemed medium-sized (0.01 to 0.1%) by its frequency. The CDR3 region is CAWSLGDSNSYEQYF. V gene TRBV30 combines with J gene TRBJ2-7; TCRdb calls TRBD1, which cannot be checked without DNA. The germline CDR1 and CDR2 sequences are GTSNPN and SVGIG (reference sequence). The CDR3 length is 15 residues.

This clonotype shows up as medium-sized by frequency. The rearrangement uses TRBV11-2 and TRBJ2-1; the D call from TCRdb, TRBD2, cannot be confirmed without DNA. CDR3 length: 12 amino acids. Germline values: CDR1 SGHAT, CDR2 FQNNGV. CDR3 sequence: CASSLERDEQFF.

This clonotype is medium-sized by frequency. This chain uses TRBV12-3 or TRBV12-4 with TRBJ2-7; TCRdb's D call, TRBD1, is unchecked because there is no DNA. The length of the CDR3 is 13 residues. CDR3 region: CASRGTVAYEQYF.

This clonotype is called medium-sized based on its frequency. The V and J genes are TRBV27 and TRBJ2-3; without DNA, the TCRdb call of TRBD2 cannot be checked. The germline CDR1 and CDR2 sequences are MNHEY and SMNVEV (reference sequence). The CDR3 loop spans 14 amino acids. The CDR3: CASSLGLAGYPQYF.

By frequency, this clonotype registers medium-sized. The chain carries TRBV5-1 and TRBJ2-5; TCRdb gives TRBD2 as the D gene, but with no DNA this cannot be confirmed. Germline V gene data show CDR1 as SGHRS and CDR2 as YFSETQ. This CDR3 is 14 amino acids long. CDR3 region: CASSLAGPQETQYF.